Shown below are 13 T cell receptor beta chains from a single sample sequenced in a study of vaccination and CD4 T cells after COVID-19. At the Johns Hopkins FTIC core, DNA taken from cultured CD4+ T cells was sequenced by way of the Oncomine TCR Beta short-read assay. TCRdb reprocessed the PCR reads via MiXCR and lists one record per CDR3 protein. The sample has 2,500 or so distinct CDR3 sequences, over 25% seen once; the top ten hold roughly three fifths. For these TCRs, the target antigens are not known. Treatment of the sample: approximately nine-day PBMC culture with coronavirus spike peptide pools or control peptides (ViraFEST assay). CD4+ T cells that came from the unexposed donor were collected before the COVID-19 pandemic (2011-2018). The sample was CD4+ T cells from blood, cultured in vitro. The receptor set was obtained from a human donor in good health.

The sample holds a few counts of this clonotype. The CDR3, as DNA: TGTGCCAGCAGTCCCGACACTATAGTTGACGAGCAGTACTTC. Its translation is CASSPDTIVDEQYF. This chain connects TRBV6-1 to TRBJ2-7, with no clear D. The CDR3 runs to 14 residues. Germline V lookup: CDR1 MNHNS, CDR2 SASEGT. V was trimmed by 5 bases and J by 5 bases, leaving 16 bases between them.

J is TRBJ2-7 and V is TRBV20-1; no clear D. The germline gives CDR1 DFQATT, CDR2 SNEGSKA (reference sequence). The V gene lost 1 base and the J gene lost 3 bases, with 16 bases spanning the gap. The length of the CDR3 is 15 residues. The CDR3 spells CSARVAGKPNYEQYF. CDR3 coding DNA: TGCAGTGCTAGAGTTGCCGGAAAACCAAACTACGAGCAGTACTTC.

This chain joins TRBV20-1 and TRBJ2-3; no clear D. Germline V gene lookup returns CDR1 DFQATT and CDR2 SNEGSKA (reference sequence). The CDR3 is 13 residues long. Trimming removed 1 base at V and 4 bases at J, with 9 bases between. The CDR3 coding sequence is TGCAGTGCTAGAGTAGAAGTCCCAGATACGCAGTATTTT. This codes for CSARVEVPDTQYF.

As for this clonotype: No DNA is shown, since the ends of the CDR3 on it are uncertain; the CDR3 is the one TCRdb lists. The gene calls are TRBV12-3 or TRBV12-4 and TRBJ2-1; TRBD2, the table's D call, was not compared with the DNA. Ends included, the CDR3 has 15 residues. The CDR3 loop reads CASSFWEWESSEQYF.

The J gene is TRBJ2-7, the V gene TRBV29-1; D remains unclear. This CDR3 has 12 residues. Germline CDR1 is SQVTM and CDR2 is ANQGSEA. Deletions cut 4 bases from V and 6 bases from J, with 13 bases between. CDR3 region: CSVGLVGGEQYF. The CDR3 coding sequence is TGCAGCGTTGGGTTAGTGGGTGGCGAGCAGTACTTC.

The J gene is TRBJ2-3, the V gene TRBV7-3, with 8 bases aligning to TRBD1. Germline V gives CDR1 SGHTA, CDR2 FQGTGA. The J segment lost 1 base and the V segment lost 5 bases, leaving 5 bases of the junction unmatched. The CDR3 is made up of 15 amino acids. The chain's CDR3 is CASSTQGAGTDTQYF. The CDR3 nucleotides are TGTGCCAGCAGCACTCAGGGGGCCGGCACAGATACGCAGTATTTT.

This clonotype was counted a few times. The gene calls are TRBV6-1 and TRBJ2-5; maybe TRBD2 (5 bases). CDR3 length: 14 amino acids. CDR1 MNHNS and CDR2 SASEGT come from the germline V gene. The ends were cut back, 6 bases at V and 7 bases at J, with 18 bases in the middle. CDR3 sequence (DNA): TGTGCCAGCAGGCGAGGAGGAGAATTAGGGACCCAGTACTTC. Protein product: CASRRGGELGTQYF.

The table lists this clonotype with a few counts. Here the CDR3 DNA reads TGCAGTGCTAGAAGGTGGGGCAATCAGCCCCAGCATTTT. Translated: CSARRWGNQPQHF. The rearrangement joins TRBV20-1 to TRBJ1-5; D gene unclear. The CDR3 spans 13 residues. Trimming removed 2 bases from V and 2 bases from J, with 7 bases in between. Germline V gene lookup returns CDR1 DFQATT and CDR2 SNEGSKA (reference sequence).

This clonotype was observed a few times. A read error may account for a junction end that differs from germline. This rearrangement joins TRBV27 to TRBJ2-1; D may be TRBD2 (5 bases). The CDR3 has 13 residues. Germline CDR1 MNHEY, CDR2 SMNVEV (reference sequence). CDR3 DNA sequence: TGTGCCAGCAGTTACGCGGTAGTTGGCCCAGCGGTCTTC. Protein product: CASSYAVVGPAVF.

The chain has TRBV5-1 and TRBJ1-5; D not resolved. Germline V gene sequence: CDR1 SGHRS, CDR2 YFSETQ. Trimming shortened V by 4 bases and J by 9 bases, and 14 bases separated the two germline ends. This CDR3 comprises 13 residues. The CDR3 here is CASSQGSDGPQHF. The DNA of the CDR3 is TGCGCCAGCAGCCAAGGGTCGGATGGGCCCCAGCATTTT.

The chain carries TRBV6-2 or TRBV6-3 and TRBJ2-2; 7 bases map to TRBD1. The CDR3 is made up of 16 amino acids. The V and J ends lost 6 bases and 4 bases, in that order; junction bases with no gene match: 11. CDR1 is MNHEY and CDR2 is SVGEGT in the germline V gene. The CDR3 DNA reads TGTGCCAGCAGCCACACCGGGACAGTGATCACCGGGGAGCTGTTTTTT. This gives the protein CASSHTGTVITGELFF.

This clonotype was observed a few times. The CDR3 coding sequence is TGTGCCAGCAGCCAACACAGGGGGGGGACATCGGAGACCCAGTACTTC. Translating gives CASSQHRGGTSETQYF. The chain combines TRBV14 with TRBJ2-5; D is possibly TRBD1 (8 bases). V lost 2 bases and J 5 bases, leaving 18 bases between the germline ends. Germline-derived CDR1 and CDR2 are SGHDN and FVKESK. The CDR3 sequence is 16 residues long.

This chain joins TRBV28 and TRBJ1-5; a possible D gene is TRBD1 (5 bases). Trimming shortened V by 6 bases and J by 6 bases, and 18 bases separated the two germline ends. Germline assignment: CDR1 MDHEN and CDR2 SYDVKM. This CDR3 contains 15 residues. CDR3 DNA sequence: TGTGCCAGCAGCCCTTTGGGGGGAATGAGTCAGCCCCAGCATTTT. Protein sequence: CASSPLGGMSQPQHF.